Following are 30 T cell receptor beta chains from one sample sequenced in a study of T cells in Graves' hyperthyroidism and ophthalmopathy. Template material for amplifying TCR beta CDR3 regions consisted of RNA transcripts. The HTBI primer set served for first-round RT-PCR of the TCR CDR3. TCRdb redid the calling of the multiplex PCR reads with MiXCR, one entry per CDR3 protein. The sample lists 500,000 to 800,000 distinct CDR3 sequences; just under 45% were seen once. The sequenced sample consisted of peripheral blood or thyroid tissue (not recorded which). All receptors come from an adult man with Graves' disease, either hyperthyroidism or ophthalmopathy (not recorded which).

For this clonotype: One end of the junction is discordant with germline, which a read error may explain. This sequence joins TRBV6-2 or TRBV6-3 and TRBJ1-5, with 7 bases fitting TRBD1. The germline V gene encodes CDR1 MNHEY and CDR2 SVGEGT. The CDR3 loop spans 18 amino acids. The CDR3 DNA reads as TGTGCCATCAGTTACAGGACAGGCCGCTATTATAGCAATCAGCCCCAGCATTTT. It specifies CAISYRTGRYYSNQPQHF.

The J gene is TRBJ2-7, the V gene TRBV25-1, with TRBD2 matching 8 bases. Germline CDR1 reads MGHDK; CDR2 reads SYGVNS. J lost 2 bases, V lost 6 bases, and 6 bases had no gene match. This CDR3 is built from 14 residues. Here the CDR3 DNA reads TGTGCCAGCAGCTTCCTAGCGGGCACCTACGAGCAGTACTTC. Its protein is CASSFLAGTYEQYF.

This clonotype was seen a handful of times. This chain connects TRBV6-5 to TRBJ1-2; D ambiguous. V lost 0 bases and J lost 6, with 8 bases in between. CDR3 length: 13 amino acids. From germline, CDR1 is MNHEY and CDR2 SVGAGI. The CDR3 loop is CASSYSEQHGYTF. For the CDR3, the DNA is TGTGCCAGCAGTTACTCGGAACAGCATGGCTACACCTTC.

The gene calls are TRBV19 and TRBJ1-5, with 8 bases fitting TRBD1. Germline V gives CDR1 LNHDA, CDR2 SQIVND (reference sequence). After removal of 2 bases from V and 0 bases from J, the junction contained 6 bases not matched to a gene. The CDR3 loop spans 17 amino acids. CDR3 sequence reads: CASSIPTGEGSNQPQHF. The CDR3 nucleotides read TGTGCCAGTAGTATACCGACAGGGGAAGGTAGCAATCAGCCCCAGCATTTT. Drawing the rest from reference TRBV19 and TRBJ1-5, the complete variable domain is DGGITQSPKYLFRKEGQNVTLSCEQNLNHDAMYWYRQDPGQGLRLIYYSQIVNDFQKGDIAEGYSVSREKKESFPLTVTSAQKNPTAFYLCASSIPTGEGSNQPQHFGDGTRLSIL.

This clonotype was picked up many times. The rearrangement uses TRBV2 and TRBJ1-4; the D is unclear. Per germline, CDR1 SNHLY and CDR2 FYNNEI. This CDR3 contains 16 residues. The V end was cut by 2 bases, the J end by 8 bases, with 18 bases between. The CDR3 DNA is TGTGCCAGCAGTGAAAGGGAAGGGAAATTGGGCGAAAAACTGTTTTTT. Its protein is CASSEREGKLGEKLFF.

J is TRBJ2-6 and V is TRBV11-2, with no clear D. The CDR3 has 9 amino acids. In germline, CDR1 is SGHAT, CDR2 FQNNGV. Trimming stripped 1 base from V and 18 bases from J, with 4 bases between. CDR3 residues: CASSLVRTF. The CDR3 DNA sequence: TGTGCCAGCAGCTTAGTACGGACTTTC.

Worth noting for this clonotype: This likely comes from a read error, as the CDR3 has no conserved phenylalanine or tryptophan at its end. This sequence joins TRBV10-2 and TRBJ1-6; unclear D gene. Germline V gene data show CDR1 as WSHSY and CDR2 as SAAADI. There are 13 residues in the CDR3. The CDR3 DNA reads TGCAGTGCCCAGGAGGATCCAAATTCACCCCTCCACCTT. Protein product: CSAQEDPNSPLHL.

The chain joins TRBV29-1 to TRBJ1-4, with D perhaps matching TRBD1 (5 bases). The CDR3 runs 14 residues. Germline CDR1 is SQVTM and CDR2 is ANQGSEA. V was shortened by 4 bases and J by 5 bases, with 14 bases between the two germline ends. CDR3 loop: CSVGVQAENEKLFF. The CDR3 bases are TGCAGCGTTGGCGTACAGGCGGAGAATGAAAAACTGTTTTTT. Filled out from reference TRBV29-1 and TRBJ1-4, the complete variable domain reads SAVISQKPSRDICQRGTSLTIQCQVDSQVTMMFWYRQQPGQSLTLIATANQGSEATYESGFVIDKFPISRPNLTFSTLTVSNMSPEDSSIYLCSVGVQAENEKLFFGSGTQLSVL.

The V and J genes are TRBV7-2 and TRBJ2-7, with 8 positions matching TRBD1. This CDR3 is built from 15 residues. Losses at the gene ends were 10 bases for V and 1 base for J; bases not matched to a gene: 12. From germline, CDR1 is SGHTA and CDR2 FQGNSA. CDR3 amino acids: CAISDPRDRSYEQYF. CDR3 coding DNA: TGTGCCATCAGTGACCCCCGGGACAGGTCCTACGAGCAGTACTTC.

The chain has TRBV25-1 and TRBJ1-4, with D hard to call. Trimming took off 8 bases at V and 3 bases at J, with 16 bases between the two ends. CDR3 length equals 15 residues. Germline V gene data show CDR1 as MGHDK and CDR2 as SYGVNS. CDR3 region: CASVESSDPNEKLFF. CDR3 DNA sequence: TGTGCCAGCGTTGAGTCCAGCGACCCTAATGAAAAACTGTTTTTT.

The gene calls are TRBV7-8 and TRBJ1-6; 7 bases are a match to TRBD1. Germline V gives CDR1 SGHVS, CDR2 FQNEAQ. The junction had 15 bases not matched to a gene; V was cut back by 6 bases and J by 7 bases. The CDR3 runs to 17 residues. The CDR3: CASSAGGPGRSNSPLHF. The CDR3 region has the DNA TGTGCCAGCAGTGCAGGGGGGCCGGGACGGAGCAATTCACCCCTCCACTTT.

CDR3 in DNA: TGTGCCAGCAGTTACTCAATCGGGGGGAATCAGCCCCAGCATTTT. It is translated as CASSYSIGGNQPQHF. This chain joins TRBV6-5 and TRBJ1-5; possible D gene TRBD1, 5 bases. This CDR3 is built from 15 residues. The V end was cut by 0 bases, the J end by 4 bases, with 10 bases between. The germline V gene encodes CDR1 MNHEY and CDR2 SVGAGI.

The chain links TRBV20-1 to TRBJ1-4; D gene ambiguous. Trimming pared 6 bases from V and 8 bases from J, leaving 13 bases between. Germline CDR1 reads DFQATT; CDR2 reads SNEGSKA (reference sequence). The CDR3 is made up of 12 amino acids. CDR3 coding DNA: TGCAGTGCCACATACGTGGTCGAAAAACTGTTTTTT. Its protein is CSATYVVEKLFF.

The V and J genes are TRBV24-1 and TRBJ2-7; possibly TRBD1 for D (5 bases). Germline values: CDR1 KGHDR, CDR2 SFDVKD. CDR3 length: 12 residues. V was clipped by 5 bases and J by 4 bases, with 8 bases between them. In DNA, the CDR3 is TGTGCCACCAGTGGAAGGGGATACGAGCAGTACTTC. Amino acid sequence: CATSGRGYEQYF.

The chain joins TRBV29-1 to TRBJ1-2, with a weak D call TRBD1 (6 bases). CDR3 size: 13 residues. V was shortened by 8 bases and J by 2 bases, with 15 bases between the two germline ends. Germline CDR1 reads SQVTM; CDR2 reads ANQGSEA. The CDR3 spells CSLQGQLNYGYTF. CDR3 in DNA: TGCAGCTTGCAGGGGCAGTTGAACTATGGCTACACCTTC.

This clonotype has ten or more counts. In nucleotides, the CDR3 is TGTGCCAGCAGCTTGTACGGTCAGGGTCAGCCCCAGCATTTT. This codes for CASSLYGQGQPQHF. V and J are TRBV7-2 and TRBJ1-5, with D perhaps matching TRBD1 (5 bases). From germline, CDR1 is SGHTA and CDR2 FQGNSA. CDR3 length: 14 residues. V was shortened by 3 bases and J by 6 bases, with 12 bases between the two germline ends.

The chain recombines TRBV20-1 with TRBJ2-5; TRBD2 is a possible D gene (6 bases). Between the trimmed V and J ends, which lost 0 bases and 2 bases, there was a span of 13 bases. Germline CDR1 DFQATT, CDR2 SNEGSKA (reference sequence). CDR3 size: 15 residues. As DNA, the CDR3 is TGCAGTGCTAGAGAAGGGGACTCACATCAAGAGACCCAGTACTTC. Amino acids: CSAREGDSHQETQYF.

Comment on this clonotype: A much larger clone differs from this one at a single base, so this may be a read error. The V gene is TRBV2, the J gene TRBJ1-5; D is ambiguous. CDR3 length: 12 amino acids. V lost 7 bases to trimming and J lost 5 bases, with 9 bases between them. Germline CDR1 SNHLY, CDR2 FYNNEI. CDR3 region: CASNLLDQPQHF. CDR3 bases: TGTGCCAGCAATTTACTGGATCAGCCCCAGCATTTT.

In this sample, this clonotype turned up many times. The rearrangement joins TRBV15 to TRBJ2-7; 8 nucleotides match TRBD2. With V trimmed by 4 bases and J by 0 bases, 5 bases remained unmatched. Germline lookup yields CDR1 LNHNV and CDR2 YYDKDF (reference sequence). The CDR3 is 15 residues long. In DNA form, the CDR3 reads TGTGCCACCAGCATTAGCGGGGAGAGCTCCTACGAGCAGTACTTC. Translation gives CATSISGESSYEQYF.

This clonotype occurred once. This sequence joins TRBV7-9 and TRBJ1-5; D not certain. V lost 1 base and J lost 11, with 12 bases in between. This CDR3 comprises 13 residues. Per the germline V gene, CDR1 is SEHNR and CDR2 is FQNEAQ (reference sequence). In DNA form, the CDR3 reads TGTGCCAGCAGCTTAGATTACCAGGAGACCCAGCATTTT. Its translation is CASSLDYQETQHF.

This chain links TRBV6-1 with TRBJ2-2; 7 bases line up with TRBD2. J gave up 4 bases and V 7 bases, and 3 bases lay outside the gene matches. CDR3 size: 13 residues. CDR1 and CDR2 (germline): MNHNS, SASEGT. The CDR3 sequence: CASTLAATGELFF. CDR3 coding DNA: TGTGCCAGCACCCTAGCGGCCACCGGGGAGCTGTTTTTT.

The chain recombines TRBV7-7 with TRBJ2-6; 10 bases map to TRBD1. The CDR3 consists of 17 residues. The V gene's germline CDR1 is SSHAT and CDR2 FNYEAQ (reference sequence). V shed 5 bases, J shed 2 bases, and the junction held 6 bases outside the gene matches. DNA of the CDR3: TGTGCCAGCAGCCCTTCCGGGACAGGGGCTGGGGCCAACGTCCTGACTTTC. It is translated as CASSPSGTGAGANVLTF. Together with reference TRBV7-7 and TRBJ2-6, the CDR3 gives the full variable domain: GAGVSQSPRYKVTKRGQDVTLRCDPISSHATLYWYQQALGQGPEFLTYFNYEAQPDKSGLPSDRFSAERPEGSISTLTIQRTEQRDSAMYRCASSPSGTGAGANVLTFGAGSRLTVL.

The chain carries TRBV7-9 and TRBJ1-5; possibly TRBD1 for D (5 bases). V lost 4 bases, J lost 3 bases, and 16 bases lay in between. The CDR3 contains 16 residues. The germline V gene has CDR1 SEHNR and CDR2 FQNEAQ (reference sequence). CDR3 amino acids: CASSSPRDGNNQPQHF. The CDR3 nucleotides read TGTGCCAGCAGCTCCCCCCGGGACGGAAACAATCAGCCCCAGCATTTT.

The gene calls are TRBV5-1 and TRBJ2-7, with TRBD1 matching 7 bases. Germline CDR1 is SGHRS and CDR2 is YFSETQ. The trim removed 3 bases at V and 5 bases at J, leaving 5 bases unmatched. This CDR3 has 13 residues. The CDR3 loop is CASSWIDRDEQYF. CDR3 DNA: TGCGCCAGCAGCTGGATAGACAGGGACGAGCAGTACTTC. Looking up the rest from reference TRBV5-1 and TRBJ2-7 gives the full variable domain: KAGVTQTPRYLIKTRGQQVTLSCSPISGHRSVSWYQQTPGQGLQFLFEYFSETQRNKGNFPGRFSGRQFSNSRSEMNVSTLELGDSALYLCASSWIDRDEQYFGPGTRLTVT.

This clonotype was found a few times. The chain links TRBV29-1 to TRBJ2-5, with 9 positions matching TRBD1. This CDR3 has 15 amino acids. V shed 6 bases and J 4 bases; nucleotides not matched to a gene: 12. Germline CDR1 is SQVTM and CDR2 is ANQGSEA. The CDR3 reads CSVWGGTGSLETQYF. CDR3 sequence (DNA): TGCAGCGTATGGGGGGGGACAGGGTCTTTAGAGACCCAGTACTTC. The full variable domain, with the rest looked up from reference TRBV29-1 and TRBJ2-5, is SAVISQKPSRDICQRGTSLTIQCQVDSQVTMMFWYRQQPGQSLTLIATANQGSEATYESGFVIDKFPISRPNLTFSTLTVSNMSPEDSSIYLCSVWGGTGSLETQYFGPGTRLLVL.

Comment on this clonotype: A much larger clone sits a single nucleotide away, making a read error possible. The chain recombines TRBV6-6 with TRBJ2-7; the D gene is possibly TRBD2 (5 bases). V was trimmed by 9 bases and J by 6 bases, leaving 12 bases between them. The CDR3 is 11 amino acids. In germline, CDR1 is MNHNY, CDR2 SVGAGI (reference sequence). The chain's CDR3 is CASKFRGEQYF. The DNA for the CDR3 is TGTGCCAGTAAGTTTCGGGGCGAGCAGTACTTC.

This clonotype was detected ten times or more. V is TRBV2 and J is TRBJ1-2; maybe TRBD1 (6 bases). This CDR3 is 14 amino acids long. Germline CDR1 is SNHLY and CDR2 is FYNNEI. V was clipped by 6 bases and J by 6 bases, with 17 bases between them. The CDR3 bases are TGTGCCAGCAGCCAACTCAGGGGACTCGATGGCTACACCTTC. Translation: CASSQLRGLDGYTF.

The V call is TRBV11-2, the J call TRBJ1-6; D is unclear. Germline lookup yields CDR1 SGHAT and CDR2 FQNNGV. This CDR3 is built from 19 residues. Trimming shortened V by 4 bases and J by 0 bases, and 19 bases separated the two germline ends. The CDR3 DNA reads TGTGCCAGCAGCTCCCACCGGGCCGAGATGAGCTCCTATAATTCACCCCTCCACTTT. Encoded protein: CASSSHRAEMSSYNSPLHF. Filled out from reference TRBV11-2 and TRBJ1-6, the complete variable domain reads EAGVAQSPRYKIIEKRQSVAFWCNPISGHATLYWYQQILGQGPKLLIQFQNNGVVDDSQLPKDRFSAERLKGVDSTLKIQPAKLEDSAVYLCASSSHRAEMSSYNSPLHFGNGTRLTVT.

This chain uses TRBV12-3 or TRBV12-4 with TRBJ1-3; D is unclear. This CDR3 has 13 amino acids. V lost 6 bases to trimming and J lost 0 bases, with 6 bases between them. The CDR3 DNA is TGTGCCAGCAGACCGAGCTCTGGAAACACCATATATTTT. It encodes CASRPSSGNTIYF.

The CDR3 sequence is CASTPGGGPRGTEAFF. The CDR3 DNA is TGTGCCAGTACCCCCGGGGGTGGCCCGAGGGGCACTGAAGCTTTCTTT. The chain combines TRBV19 with TRBJ1-1, with TRBD1 as a possible D gene (5 bases). V gave up 7 bases and J gave up 4 bases, with 22 bases separating them. Germline values: CDR1 LNHDA, CDR2 SQIVND (reference sequence). This CDR3 has 16 amino acids.